This T cell receptor (beta chain) was obtained from a study of PD-L1 blockade in urothelial cancer. Study summary: Patients commenced intravenous atezolizumab, 1,200 mg every 3 weeks, in 2014. About 90% of the 29 patients were men whose urothelial cancer was bladder-origin.

The J segment lost 7 bases and the V segment lost 1 base, leaving 3 bases of the junction unmatched. Germline V lookup: CDR1 LNHNV, CDR2 YYDKDF (reference sequence). The CDR3 runs to 13 residues. Time point indicated: peripheral blood 6 weeks after treatment start. The assay was immunoSEQ multiplex PCR, and TCRdb's table has in-frame clones only and misses some. The table has 25,000 to 35,000 clones, approximately 81% seen once. The V gene is TRBV15, the J gene TRBJ2-7; 8 nucleotides align to TRBD2. The sample in question was PBMCs, obtained around atezolizumab (anti-PD-L1) treatment. The origin of this receptor is a man between 65 and 85 years old with urothelial cancer. The CDR3 coding sequence is TGTGCCACCAGCAGAGTCGGGGGGGGTGAGCAGTACTTC. It encodes CATSRVGGGEQYF.